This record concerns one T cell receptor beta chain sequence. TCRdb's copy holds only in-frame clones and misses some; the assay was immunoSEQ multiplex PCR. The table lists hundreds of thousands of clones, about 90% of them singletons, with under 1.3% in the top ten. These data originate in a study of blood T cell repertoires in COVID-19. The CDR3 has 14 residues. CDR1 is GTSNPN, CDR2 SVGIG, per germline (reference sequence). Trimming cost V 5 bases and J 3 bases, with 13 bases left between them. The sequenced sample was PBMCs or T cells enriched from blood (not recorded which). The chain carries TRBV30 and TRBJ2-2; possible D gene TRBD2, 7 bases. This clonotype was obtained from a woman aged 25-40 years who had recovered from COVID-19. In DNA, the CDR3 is TGTGCCTGGGACGGGGGGCTCTACACCGGGGAGCTGTTTTTT. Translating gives CAWDGGLYTGELFF. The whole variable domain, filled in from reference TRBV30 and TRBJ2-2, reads SQTIHQWPATLVQPVGSPLSLECTVEGTSNPNLYWYRQAAGRGLQLLFYSVGIGQISSEVPQNLSASRPQDRQFILSSKKLLLSDSGFYLCAWDGGLYTGELFFGEGSRLTVL.